The clone carrying this T cell receptor (beta chain) was detected many times. What it binds is not known. These data originate in a study of CD8 T cells in ankylosing spondylitis. Libraries of TCR beta came from quantitative 5'-RACE with molecular barcodes. MiXCR, applied by TCRdb to the 5' RACE reads, yields one record per CDR3 protein. The sample has 400,000 or so distinct CDR3 sequences; roughly 26% are singletons. Trimming left V 5 bases short and J 3 bases short, with 19 bases between. CDR1 and CDR2 from the germline V gene are SEHNR and FQNEAQ (reference sequence). CDR3 length: 17 amino acids. Findings of the study overall: What seemed typical of ankylosing spondylitis blood was a TCR beta motif built from about eight highly homologous variants. There was reportedly significant enrichment of clones that were disease-linked in matched ankylosing spondylitis synovial fluid.

J is TRBJ2-2 and V is TRBV7-9; D is perhaps TRBD2 (6 bases). The sequenced sample was blood, either unsorted or a sorted T cell fraction (not recorded which). This TCR derives from a male donor with ankylosing spondylitis. CDR3 in amino acids: CASSGPEHSGYTGELFF. Written as DNA, the CDR3 is TGTGCCAGCAGCGGGCCGGAACATAGCGGATACACCGGGGAGCTGTTTTTT.